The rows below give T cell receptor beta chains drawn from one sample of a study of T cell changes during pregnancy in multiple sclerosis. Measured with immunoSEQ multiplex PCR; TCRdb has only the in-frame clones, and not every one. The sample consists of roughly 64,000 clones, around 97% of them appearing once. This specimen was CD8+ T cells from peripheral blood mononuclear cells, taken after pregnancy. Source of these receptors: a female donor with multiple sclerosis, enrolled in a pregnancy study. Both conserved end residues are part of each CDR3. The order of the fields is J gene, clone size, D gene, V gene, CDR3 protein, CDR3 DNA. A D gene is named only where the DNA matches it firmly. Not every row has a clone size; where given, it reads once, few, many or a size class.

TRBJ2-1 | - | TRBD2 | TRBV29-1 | CSVATSGSIYEQFF | TGCAGCGTTGCGACTAGCGGGAGTATATATGAGCAGTTCTTC
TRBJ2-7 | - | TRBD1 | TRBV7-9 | CASSLGGQDYEQYF | TGTGCCAGCAGCTTAGGGGGACAGGATTACGAGCAGTACTTC
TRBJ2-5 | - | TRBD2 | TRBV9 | CASSVEALAGVETQYF | TGTGCCAGCAGCGTAGAGGCCCTAGCGGGAGTAGAGACCCAGTACTTC
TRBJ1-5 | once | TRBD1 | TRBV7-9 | CASSSDRERQPQHF | TGTGCCAGCAGCTCGGACAGGGAACGTCAGCCCCAGCATTTT
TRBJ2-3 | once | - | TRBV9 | CASSPLGVAVPDTQYF | TGTGCCAGCAGCCCGCTGGGAGTGGCAGTTCCAGATACGCAGTATTTT
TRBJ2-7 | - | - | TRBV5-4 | CASSARGEQYF | TGTGCCAGCAGCGCCAGGGGCGAGCAGTACTTC
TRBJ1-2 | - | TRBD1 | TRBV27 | CASSLSGTGIYGYTF | TGTGCCAGCAGTTTATCCGGGACAGGAATTTATGGCTACACCTTC
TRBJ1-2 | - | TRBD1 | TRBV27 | CASSSRTGGGYTF | TGTGCCAGCAGTTCCCGGACAGGGGGTGGCTACACCTTC
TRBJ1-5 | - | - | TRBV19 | CASSIYSQPHQPQHF | TGTGCCAGTAGTATTTACAGCCAACCTCATCAGCCCCAGCATTTT
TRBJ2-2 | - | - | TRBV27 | CASSLNRATGELFF | TGTGCCAGCAGTTTAAACAGGGCCACCGGGGAGCTGTTTTTT
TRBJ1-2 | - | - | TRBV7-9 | CASSLNLEDGYTF | TGTGCCAGCAGCTTAAATTTGGAGGATGGCTACACCTTC
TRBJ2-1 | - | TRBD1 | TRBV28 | CASKEQGAVFYNEQFF | TGTGCCAGCAAGGAACAGGGGGCTGTTTTCTACAATGAGCAGTTCTTC
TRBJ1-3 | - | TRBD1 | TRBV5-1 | CASRAGQTSGNTIYF | TGCGCCAGCAGGGCGGGACAGACCTCTGGAAACACCATATATTTT
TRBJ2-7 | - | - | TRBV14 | CASSSGSYEQYF | TGTGCCAGCTCGTCGGGTTCCTACGAGCAGTACTTC
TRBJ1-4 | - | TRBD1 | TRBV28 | CASSLTGEVEKLFF | TGTGCCAGCAGTTTGACAGGGGAGGTTGAAAAACTGTTTTTT
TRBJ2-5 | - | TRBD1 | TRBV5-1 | CASSPGQDQETQYF | TGCGCCAGCAGCCCTGGACAGGACCAAGAGACCCAGTACTTC
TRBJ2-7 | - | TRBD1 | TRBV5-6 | CASSSPGQGAYEQYF | TGTGCCAGCAGCTCACCGGGACAGGGTGCCTACGAGCAGTACTTC
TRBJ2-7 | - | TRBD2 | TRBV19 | CASGTSGEQYF | TGTGCCAGTGGGACTAGCGGAGAGCAGTACTTC
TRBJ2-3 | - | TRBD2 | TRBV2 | CASPSPFAGGHLQGKGTDTQYF | TGTGCCAGCCCCTCCCCATTTGCGGGAGGGCACCTGCAGGGGAAGGGCACAGATACGCAGTATTTT
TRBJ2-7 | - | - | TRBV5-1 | CASSLGRGEQYF | TGCGCCAGCAGCTTGGGGCGGGGCGAGCAGTACTTC
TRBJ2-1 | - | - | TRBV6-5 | CASSYSNGVDEQFF | TGTGCCAGCAGTTACTCGAACGGAGTTGATGAGCAGTTCTTC
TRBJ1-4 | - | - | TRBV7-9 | CASSPLEKLFF | TGTGCCAGCAGCCCCCTTGAAAAACTGTTTTTT
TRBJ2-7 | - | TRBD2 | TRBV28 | CASTLRTSGTYEQYF | TGTGCCAGCACTCTAAGGACTAGCGGAACTTACGAGCAGTACTTC
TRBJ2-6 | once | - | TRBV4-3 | CASSQVAGSSSGANVLTF | TGCGCCAGCAGCCAAGTGGCAGGGTCGAGCTCTGGGGCCAACGTCCTGACTTTC
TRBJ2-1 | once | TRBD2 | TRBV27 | CASSRRGRDEQFF | TGTGCCAGCAGTCGGCGGGGGAGAGATGAGCAGTTCTTC
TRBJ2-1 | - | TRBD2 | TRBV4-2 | CASSQGGGPNEQFF | TGTGCCAGCAGCCAGGGGGGGGGTCCCAATGAGCAGTTCTTC
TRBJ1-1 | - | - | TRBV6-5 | CASSYYRSGVGAFF | TGTGCCAGCAGTTACTACAGATCGGGGGTGGGAGCTTTCTTT
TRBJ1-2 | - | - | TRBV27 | CASSLSARSQDYTF | TGTGCCAGCAGTTTATCTGCCAGGTCTCAAGACTACACCTTC
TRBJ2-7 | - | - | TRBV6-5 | CASGDGNSYEQYF | TGTGCCAGTGGAGACGGGAACTCCTACGAGCAGTACTTC
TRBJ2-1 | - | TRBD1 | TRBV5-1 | CASSLAGTEYNEQFF | TGCGCCAGCAGCTTAGCCGGGACAGAGTACAATGAGCAGTTCTTC
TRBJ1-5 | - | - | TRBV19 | CASSIVSGYDRHQPQHF | TGTGCCAGTAGTATAGTTTCAGGGTACGATAGGCATCAGCCCCAGCATTTT